The rows below give T cell receptor beta chains drawn from one sample of a study of CD8 T cells in ankylosing spondylitis. From the 5' RACE reads, TCRdb called clonotypes with MiXCR, one entry per CDR3 protein. The sample contains some 800,000 distinct CDR3 sequences, about an eighth of which appear only once. Specimen: blood, either unsorted or a sorted T cell fraction (not recorded which). The origin of the receptors is a male donor with ankylosing spondylitis. Both conserved end residues are part of each CDR3. The D gene is left open where the match is weak.

d_gene,v_gene,CDR3aa
.,TRBV12-3/TRBV12-4,CASRKGSYNEQFF
TRBD2,TRBV20-1,CSARARGRSDTQYF
TRBD2,TRBV20-1,CSAGAGDGTGELFF
.,TRBV20-1,CSASGVGFSNSPLHF
TRBD2,TRBV7-2,CASSLTGTSNEQFF
TRBD1,TRBV5-1,CASSLVDRGEQYF
.,TRBV5-1,CASSFDPAGGTDTQYF
.,TRBV12-3/TRBV12-4,CASSFWGNEKLFF
.,TRBV5-6,CASSLRGHQETQYF
.,TRBV27,CASSTIYRSTGGNIQYF
.,TRBV7-2,CASSFKGKTQYF
TRBD2,TRBV20-1,CSAGPGTSGEGQYF
.,TRBV6-5,CASSYSSRTANEKLFF
TRBD1,TRBV7-6,CASSPGTGVSGYTF
.,TRBV6-1,CASTISGANVLTF
.,TRBV29-1,CSVVGQSVSYGYTF
.,TRBV5-1,CASSLDPSGNTIYF
TRBD1,TRBV20-1,CSAGTGGQGTQYF
.,TRBV25-1,CASSEVGPEIEQYF
.,TRBV5-1,CASSLTDRPKLYEQYF
.,TRBV9,CASSVGASHSYNEQFF
.,TRBV24-1,CATSDPPGSGLTDTQYF
.,TRBV20-1,CSALSHSNTEAFF
.,TRBV11-1,CASSSTARQPQHF
.,TRBV20-1,CSARDQGGGGFF
.,TRBV7-2,CASSLLGAEYGYTF
.,TRBV6-1,CASLAARAQGEQYF
TRBD1,TRBV4-3,CASSQELQGARETQYF
TRBD2,TRBV10-3,CAISQAGGIQETQYF
.,TRBV18,CASSPSQGYLQPQHF
.,TRBV20-1,CSARDFKAEAFF
.,TRBV5-1,CARVSKTGSNEKLFF
TRBD1,TRBV9,CASSVGRTGTYEQYF
TRBD1,TRBV20-1,CSAEKGTGALGQYF
TRBD2,TRBV10-3,CAISSGRWDEQYF
TRBD2,TRBV29-1,CSVEAGLGGGGETQYF
.,TRBV6-2/TRBV6-3,CASRLQGDNEQFF
TRBD1,TRBV4-2,CASSHDPGGTNEKLFF
.,TRBV20-1,CSAREVHKISGANVLTF
TRBD2,TRBV5-1,CASSLAGTGETQYF
.,TRBV24-1,CATSDRFGGSETQYF
.,TRBV12-3/TRBV12-4,CASSRGTYGYTF
.,TRBV2,CASRLTETGELFF
TRBD1,TRBV7-2,CASSDTGQGSEQYF
TRBD2,TRBV20-1,CSPLSGSTYNEQFF
.,TRBV11-2,CASSLTGTRDTQYF
TRBD1,TRBV12-3/TRBV12-4,CASSSDRRNEKLFF
TRBD1,TRBV29-1,CSVGPRDSANGQYF
.,TRBV20-1,CSARYSYEQYF
.,TRBV28,CASSFPGQDREQFF
TRBD2,TRBV29-1,CSVVFSGTSTDTQYF
.,TRBV15,CATSRGGSIYEQYF
TRBD1,TRBV7-9,CASASFGTEGETQYF
.,TRBV20-1,CSATDMGRGEEQFF
TRBD2,TRBV5-5,CASSSRLAGYNEQFF